Described below is a single TCR beta chain sequence and its context. Its antigen is unknown. The authors loaded roughly 200 ng DNA, roughly 27,000 T cell genomes, into sorted-subset replicate PCRs. Measured with immunoSEQ multiplex PCR; TCRdb has only the in-frame clones, and not every one. The table has 2 million to 2.5 million clones, 90% to 97% seen once. The data were obtained in a study of shared clonotypes between healthy human individuals. Study results and limitations: Rarefaction analysis demonstrated incomplete sorted-subset sequencing notwithstanding large depth. Owing to a small donor count, the genetic and exposure-history diversity represented was limited.

The germline gives CDR1 MNHNY, CDR2 SVGAGI (reference sequence). After removal of 6 bases from V and 4 bases from J, the junction contained 8 bases not matched to a gene. The CDR3 is 15 residues long. The specimen sequenced was naive CD4+ T cells sorted from blood. Documented subset: CD45RA+ positively selected. This receptor was obtained from a man between 18 and 29 years old in good health. This sequence joins TRBV6-6 and TRBJ1-3; 8 nucleotides match TRBD1. The CDR3 sequence is CASSRTGTGGNTIYF. The CDR3 DNA follows: TGTGCCAGCAGCCGTACCGGGACAGGCGGAAACACCATATATTTT.